One and the same sample provided the 22 T cell receptor beta chains below, sequenced in a study of cytomegalovirus exposure and HLA in healthy donors. 60 Vbeta and 13 Jbeta primers were used in PCR. TCRdb keeps only in-frame clones here, not all; method: immunoSEQ multiplex PCR. The data show about 120,000 clones, about 73% seen once. Sequencing was done on a sample of PBMCs. The receptors derive from a woman in her twenties or thirties in good health and CMV-seropositive.

The chain recombines TRBV5-4 with TRBJ2-5, with D unclear. V lost 0 bases, J lost 4 bases, and 7 bases lay in between. The CDR3 length is 13 residues. Germline loops: CDR1 SGHNT, CDR2 YYREEE (reference sequence). The CDR3 sequence: CASSLAAGETQYF. CDR3 in DNA: TGTGCCAGCAGCTTGGCAGCAGGAGAGACCCAGTACTTC.

The chain is built from TRBV7-3 and TRBJ2-2; the D is unclear. Trimming cost V 6 bases and J 3 bases, with 8 bases left between them. The CDR3 contains 13 residues. Germline V gene data show CDR1 as SGHTA and CDR2 as FQGTGA. The CDR3 loop reads CASSLDYTGELFF. The CDR3 nucleotides read TGTGCCAGCAGTTTAGACTACACCGGGGAGCTGTTTTTT.

The chain links TRBV4-3 to TRBJ2-2; unclear D gene. CDR3 size: 13 residues. V was trimmed by 1 base and J by 8 bases, leaving 8 bases between them. The germline V gene has CDR1 LGHNA and CDR2 YSLEER. This CDR3 is CASSQVSRGELFF. CDR3 DNA: TGCGCCAGCAGCCAAGTCTCGCGGGGGGAGCTGTTTTTT.

A single count supports this clone. This rearrangement joins TRBV28 to TRBJ2-5, with D perhaps TRBD1 (5 bases). Germline V gene data show CDR1 as MDHEN and CDR2 as SYDVKM. The CDR3 totals 14 residues. Between the trimmed V and J ends, which lost 2 bases and 5 bases, there was a span of 12 bases. Here the CDR3 DNA reads TGTGCCAGCAGTTTACAGGGTGACTGGGAGACCCAGTACTTC. It is translated as CASSLQGDWETQYF. Using reference TRBV28 and TRBJ2-5 for the parts outside the CDR3, the full variable domain is DVKVTQSSRYLVKRTGEKVFLECVQDMDHENMFWYRQDPGLGLRLIYFSYDVKMKEKGDIPEGYSVSREKKERFSLILESASTNQTSMYLCASSLQGDWETQYFGPGTRLLVL.

V is TRBV6-6 and J is TRBJ2-1, with 7 bases matching TRBD1. Germline V lookup: CDR1 MNHNY, CDR2 SVGAGI (reference sequence). Trimming cost V 0 bases and J 4 bases; bases outside gene matches: 3. The CDR3 has 15 amino acids. In DNA, the CDR3 is TGTGCCAGCAGTTACTCCGGACAGGAATACAATGAGCAGTTCTTC. Encoded protein: CASSYSGQEYNEQFF.

This chain joins TRBV7-2 and TRBJ2-1; tentatively, D is TRBD2 (5 bases). The CDR3 extends over 15 amino acids. V gave up 5 bases and J gave up 4 bases, with 15 bases separating them. Looked up from germline, CDR1 is SGHTA and CDR2 is FQGNSA. The CDR3 DNA reads TGTGCCAGCAGCCCTAGCCCCAGTACTTACAATGAGCAGTTCTTC. Amino acid sequence: CASSPSPSTYNEQFF. The full variable domain, with the rest looked up from reference TRBV7-2 and TRBJ2-1, is GAGVSQSPSNKVTEKGKDVELRCDPISGHTALYWYRQSLGQGLEFLIYFQGNSAPDKSGLPSDRFSAERTGGSVSTLTIQRTQQEDSAVYLCASSPSPSTYNEQFFGPGTRLTVL.

This chain uses TRBV9 with TRBJ1-6; D is ambiguous. V lost 0 bases and J lost 7, with 5 bases in between. CDR1 and CDR2 (germline): SGDLS, YYNGEE. The CDR3 extends over 13 amino acids. The CDR3 nucleotides read TGTGCCAGCAGCGTAGGAACAAATTCACCCCTCCACTTT. This encodes CASSVGTNSPLHF.

The V gene is TRBV30, the J gene TRBJ1-2; 10 bases are a match to TRBD1. The junction had 9 bases not matched to a gene; V was cut back by 5 bases and J by 6 bases. The CDR3 has 14 residues. Germline V gene sequence: CDR1 GTSNPN, CDR2 SVGIG (reference sequence). CDR3 amino acids: CAWETGGKIHGYTF. The DNA for the CDR3 is TGTGCCTGGGAGACAGGGGGCAAGATACATGGCTACACCTTC.

The chain uses TRBV7-2 and TRBJ1-3; D may be TRBD1 (6 bases). The CDR3 is made up of 15 amino acids. CDR1 is SGHTA, CDR2 FQGNSA, per germline. V was trimmed by 5 bases and J by 0 bases, leaving 11 bases between them. The CDR3 loop reads CASSRWTDSGNTIYF. DNA for the CDR3: TGTGCCAGCAGCAGGTGGACAGACTCTGGAAACACCATATATTTT.

This chain joins TRBV5-1 and TRBJ1-6, with D possibly TRBD1 on 6 matching bases. Germline V CDR1 and CDR2: SGHRS, YFSETQ. The CDR3 is made up of 16 amino acids. With 2 bases removed from V and 5 bases from J, the gap between germline ends came to 14 bases. The CDR3 reads CASSLGGAPDNSPLHF. For the CDR3, the DNA is TGCGCCAGCAGCTTAGGGGGGGCGCCCGATAATTCACCCCTCCACTTT.

The chain couples TRBV4-2 to TRBJ2-3, with 11 nucleotides matching TRBD1. J gave up 4 bases and V 0 bases, and 6 bases lay outside the gene matches. Germline lookup yields CDR1 LGHNA and CDR2 YNFKEQ. The CDR3 is 17 amino acids. CDR3: CASSQDRGTGGADTQYF. CDR3 sequence (DNA): TGTGCCAGCAGCCAAGATCGTGGGACAGGGGGGGCAGATACGCAGTATTTT.

The chain couples TRBV5-1 to TRBJ2-4, with a tentative D call TRBD2 (5 bases). Trimming cost V 5 bases and J 8 bases, with 17 bases left between them. Per germline, CDR1 SGHRS and CDR2 YFSETQ. The CDR3 extends over 14 amino acids. As DNA, the CDR3 is TGCGCCAGCAGGCAGGTTGGGGAGCAACACATTCAGTACTTC. Protein sequence: CASRQVGEQHIQYF.

The chain carries TRBV9 and TRBJ2-1; TRBD2 matches at 10 bases. The length of the CDR3 is 15 residues. Trimming at V came to 0 bases and at J to 12 bases, leaving 9 bases not matched to a gene. The germline V gene encodes CDR1 SGDLS and CDR2 YYNGEE. This chain's CDR3 is CASSVASGGAGGQFF. CDR3 coding DNA: TGTGCCAGCAGCGTAGCCAGCGGGGGGGCCGGGGGGCAGTTCTTC. Full variable domain (remainder filled in from reference TRBV9 and TRBJ2-1): DSGVTQTPKHLITATGQRVTLRCSPRSGDLSVYWYQQSLDQGLQFLIQYYNGEERAKGNILERFSAQQFPDLHSELNLSSLELGDSALYFCASSVASGGAGGQFFGPGTRLTVL.

This clone was seen a single time. The rearrangement joins TRBV10-3 to TRBJ1-2; TRBD1 is a possible D gene (5 bases). Germline lookup yields CDR1 ENHRY and CDR2 SYGVKD. The CDR3 length is 14 residues. The V and J ends lost 10 bases and 6 bases respectively, with 21 bases between them. The CDR3 protein is CATTRGDRTNGYTF. The CDR3, as DNA: TGTGCCACTACTCGGGGGGACCGCACAAATGGCTACACCTTC.

The V and J genes are TRBV28 and TRBJ2-5; 12 nucleotides line up with TRBD2. The J call is in doubt because the DNA end fits TRBJ2-7 better. Germline-derived CDR1 and CDR2 are MDHEN and SYDVKM. This CDR3 spans 15 amino acids. The CDR3 DNA sequence: TGTGCCAGCAGACTAGCGGGGGGTCCCCTCTACGAGCAGTACTTC. It encodes CASRLAGGPLYEQYF.

The sample holds a few counts of this clone. The chain combines TRBV30 with TRBJ2-7, with D unclear. Trimming removed 4 bases at V and 4 bases at J, with 14 bases between. Germline V gene data show CDR1 as GTSNPN and CDR2 as SVGIG (reference sequence). The CDR3 has 13 residues. The CDR3 nucleotides are TGTGCCTGGACCGGTGGCGGAGCGTACGAGCAGTACTTC. It specifies CAWTGGGAYEQYF.

This clone was observed a few times. This chain connects TRBV4-2 to TRBJ2-3, with TRBD1 matching 11 bases. Germline CDR1 is LGHNA and CDR2 is YNFKEQ. The CDR3 length is 19 residues. The V and J ends lost 2 bases and 0 bases, in that order; junction bases with no gene match: 10. This CDR3 is CASSQRTGTGGVSTDTQYF. The CDR3 bases are TGTGCCAGCAGCCAAAGAACCGGGACAGGGGGAGTTAGCACAGATACGCAGTATTTT.

This sequence joins TRBV5-4 and TRBJ2-1, with no clear D. This CDR3 spans 13 amino acids. Trimming removed 0 bases from V and 4 bases from J, with 5 bases in between. CDR1 SGHNT and CDR2 YYREEE come from the germline V gene (reference sequence). The CDR3 reads CASSLDSYNEQFF. The CDR3 DNA follows: TGTGCCAGCAGCTTGGACAGTTACAATGAGCAGTTCTTC.

The V and J genes are TRBV7-9 and TRBJ1-3; D is unclear. The germline V gene has CDR1 SEHNR and CDR2 FQNEAQ (reference sequence). The CDR3 sequence is 15 residues long. V lost 5 bases and J lost 1, with 12 bases in between. The DNA of the CDR3 is TGTGCCAGCAGCCTCACCTACGAATCTGGAAACACCATATATTTT. Translating gives CASSLTYESGNTIYF.

The CDR3 DNA follows: TGTGCCAGCAGCCCAGAAGGTCCAGGGGGACACTATGGCTACACCTTC. Protein product: CASSPEGPGGHYGYTF. The chain uses TRBV5-4 and TRBJ1-2, with TRBD1 matching over 7 bases. The ends lost 4 bases at V and 3 bases at J; junction bases unmatched: 12. Germline V gene lookup returns CDR1 SGHNT and CDR2 YYREEE (reference sequence). The CDR3 sequence is 16 residues long.

The CDR3 sequence: CASSLIAGGPGYTF. DNA for the CDR3: TGTGCCAGCAGCTTAATAGCAGGGGGCCCAGGCTACACCTTC. The chain is built from TRBV7-3 and TRBJ1-2; 8 bases are shared with TRBD1. CDR1 is SGHTA and CDR2 is FQGTGA in the germline V gene. The V and J ends lost 1 base and 8 bases, in that order; junction bases with no gene match: 6. The CDR3 contains 14 residues.

The chain combines TRBV5-6 with TRBJ2-1; TRBD2 is a possible D gene (7 bases). The V and J ends lost 2 bases and 2 bases respectively, with 14 bases between them. The CDR3 covers 16 residues. Germline CDR1 SGHDT, CDR2 YYEEEE. The DNA for the CDR3 is TGTGCCAGCAGCTTCGATGGGCGGGGGCCCTACAATGAGCAGTTCTTC. Amino acid sequence: CASSFDGRGPYNEQFF.